One sample yielded the 32 T cell receptor beta chains listed below, sequenced in a study of cytomegalovirus exposure and HLA in healthy donors. The study ran its PCR with 60 Vbeta and 13 Jbeta primers. Data came from immunoSEQ multiplex PCR; TCRdb stores just in-frame clones and leaves some out. The repertoire table contains under 95,000 clones. Sequences were obtained from PBMCs. These TCRs come from a female donor in good health and CMV-seropositive.

This chain links TRBV29-1 with TRBJ2-7; maybe TRBD1 (6 bases). CDR1 and CDR2 from the germline V gene are SQVTM and ANQGSEA. This CDR3 spans 14 amino acids. The V gene lost 6 bases and the J gene lost 0 bases, with 15 bases spanning the gap. The CDR3 loop is CSVGALGTSYEQYF. The DNA of the CDR3 is TGCAGCGTGGGGGCCCTAGGGACCTCCTACGAGCAGTACTTC.

V usage is TRBV4-2 and J usage is TRBJ2-7, with 9 bases fitting TRBD2. The CDR3 has 15 residues. In germline, CDR1 is LGHNA, CDR2 YNFKEQ. The V segment lost 0 bases and the J segment 7 bases; nucleotides outside the gene matches: 7. The CDR3 here is CASSQEAGGPWEQYF. CDR3 bases: TGTGCCAGCAGCCAAGAAGCGGGAGGCCCATGGGAGCAGTACTTC.

J is TRBJ1-1 and V is TRBV5-6; D is perhaps TRBD1 (6 bases). The CDR3 is made up of 15 amino acids. Trimming left V 2 bases short and J 1 base short, with 12 bases between. Germline values: CDR1 SGHDT, CDR2 YYEEEE. Here the CDR3 DNA reads TGTGCCAGCAGCTTACAGGGAATCGGGAACACTGAAGCTTTCTTT. Its protein is CASSLQGIGNTEAFF. Variable domain in full (rest from reference TRBV5-6 and TRBJ1-1): DAGVTQSPTHLIKTRGQQVTLRCSPKSGHDTVSWYQQALGQGPQFIFQYYEEEERQRGNFPDRFSGHQFPNYSSELNVNALLLGDSALYLCASSLQGIGNTEAFFGQGTRLTVV.

The V and J genes are TRBV4-1 and TRBJ2-7; 12 bases match TRBD2. V was clipped by 2 bases and J by 5 bases; unmatched bases: 4. Germline values: CDR1 MGHRA, CDR2 YSYEKL. The CDR3 loop spans 15 amino acids. CDR3 bases: TGCGCCAGCAGCCAACCGACTAGCGGGAGCCACGAGCAGTACTTC. This sequence encodes CASSQPTSGSHEQYF.

V is TRBV9 and J is TRBJ2-1; 7 bases agree with TRBD1. This CDR3 is 13 amino acids long. Germline CDR1 and CDR2: SGDLS and YYNGEE. Trimming cost V 3 bases and J 5 bases; bases outside gene matches: 2. This CDR3 reads CASSEDRDNEQFF. In DNA, the CDR3 is TGTGCCAGCAGCGAAGACAGGGACAATGAGCAGTTCTTC.

This chain joins TRBV10-3 and TRBJ2-7; TRBD2 matches at 8 bases. The CDR3 has 15 amino acids. Germline lookup yields CDR1 ENHRY and CDR2 SYGVKD. Losses at the gene ends were 4 bases for V and 2 bases for J; bases not matched to a gene: 7. CDR3 nucleotides: TGTGCCATCAGTGCGGGAGGGCTCAGCGCCTACGAGCAGTACTTC. Amino acids: CAISAGGLSAYEQYF.

In DNA, the CDR3 is TGCGCCAGCGCGGAAGAGGCCCCGAACACTGAAGCTTTCTTT. This gives the protein CASAEEAPNTEAFF. The rearrangement joins TRBV5-1 to TRBJ1-1; D is unresolved. The germline V gene encodes CDR1 SGHRS and CDR2 YFSETQ. The length of the CDR3 is 14 residues. Trimming cost V 7 bases and J 1 base, with 14 bases left between them.

The gene calls are TRBV9 and TRBJ2-7, with TRBD1 matching over 9 bases. The CDR3 runs to 13 residues. V lost 3 bases and J lost 7; bases outside the gene matches: 5. CDR1 and CDR2 from the germline V gene are SGDLS and YYNGEE. In DNA, the CDR3 is TGTGCCAGCAGCGGGGGACAGGGCTGGGAGCAGTACTTC. It specifies CASSGGQGWEQYF.

The J gene is TRBJ1-1, the V gene TRBV7-9; D gene unclear. In germline, CDR1 is SEHNR, CDR2 FQNEAQ (reference sequence). This CDR3 contains 14 residues. V lost 5 bases and J lost 1, with 11 bases in between. The CDR3, as DNA: TGTGCCAGCAGCCCCGGACGGGGGAACACTGAAGCTTTCTTT. Translated: CASSPGRGNTEAFF.

J is TRBJ2-1 and V is TRBV18; TRBD1 matches at 7 bases. Germline lookup yields CDR1 KGHSH and CDR2 LQKENI. The CDR3 is 15 amino acids. V lost 0 bases, J lost 6 bases, and 5 bases stayed unmatched. The CDR3 here is CASSPPLTGINEQFF. The CDR3 DNA follows: TGTGCCAGCTCACCACCCTTGACAGGGATCAATGAGCAGTTCTTC.

V usage is TRBV7-3 and J usage is TRBJ1-1, with 8 bases identical to TRBD1. Germline CDR1 SGHTA, CDR2 FQGTGA. This CDR3 contains 14 residues. V lost 8 bases and J lost 6; bases outside the gene matches: 11. This CDR3 reads CASASTGQEAEAFF. The CDR3 bases are TGTGCCAGCGCTTCCACGGGACAGGAGGCTGAAGCTTTCTTT. The complete variable domain, with remaining parts taken from reference TRBV7-3 and TRBJ1-1, reads GAGVSQTPSNKVTEKGKYVELRCDPISGHTALYWYRQSLGQGPEFLIYFQGTGAADDSGLPNDRFFAVRPEGSVSTLKIQRTERGDSAVYLCASASTGQEAEAFFGQGTRLTVV.

The V gene is TRBV6-1, the J gene TRBJ1-2, with unresolved D. The CDR3 sequence is 15 residues long. Trimming pared 1 base from V and 1 base from J, leaving 10 bases between. Germline CDR1 is MNHNS and CDR2 is SASEGT. In nucleotides, the CDR3 is TGTGCCAGCAGTGAAGGGTTGGAGCGTAACTATGGCTACACCTTC. It encodes CASSEGLERNYGYTF.

The gene calls are TRBV7-9 and TRBJ2-1; the D is unclear. Per germline, CDR1 SEHNR and CDR2 FQNEAQ (reference sequence). V lost 5 bases and J lost 5, with 13 bases in between. The CDR3 is made up of 14 amino acids. CDR3 sequence (DNA): TGTGCCAGCAGCCCCCCCCCTTTTGACAATGAGCAGTTCTTC. As protein: CASSPPPFDNEQFF.

CDR3 nucleotide sequence: TGCGCCAGCAGCTTAGGACTAGCGGGAGGAGGCGAGCAGTACTTC. Protein sequence: CASSLGLAGGGEQYF. The V call is TRBV5-1, the J call TRBJ2-7; 14 nucleotides align to TRBD2. V shed 2 bases and J 6 bases; nucleotides not matched to a gene: 4. The CDR3 sequence is 15 residues long. Germline assignment: CDR1 SGHRS and CDR2 YFSETQ.

The J gene is TRBJ2-7, the V gene TRBV18; the D gene is possibly TRBD1 (5 bases). The CDR3 consists of 12 residues. Germline CDR1 KGHSH, CDR2 LQKENI. Trimming shortened V by 8 bases and J by 4 bases, and 12 bases separated the two germline ends. The CDR3 is CASGEQDYEQYF. DNA of the CDR3: TGTGCCAGCGGAGAACAGGATTACGAGCAGTACTTC.

The V call is TRBV6-5, the J call TRBJ2-7; TRBD1 matches at 8 bases. In germline, CDR1 is MNHEY, CDR2 SVGAGI. J gave up 2 bases and V 2 bases, and 2 bases lay outside the gene matches. The CDR3 is made up of 14 amino acids. CDR3 in amino acids: CASSYGQGTYEQYF. In nucleotides, the CDR3 is TGTGCCAGCAGTTACGGACAGGGAACCTACGAGCAGTACTTC.

The chain combines TRBV7-9 with TRBJ2-7; D possibly corresponds to TRBD2 (7 bases). The V gene lost 0 bases and the J gene lost 2 bases, with 14 bases spanning the gap. Germline CDR1 is SEHNR and CDR2 is FQNEAQ (reference sequence). The CDR3 consists of 16 residues. The CDR3 DNA sequence: TGTGCCAGCAGCTTAGCACGGGGGGCTGCAGCCTACGAGCAGTACTTC. It specifies CASSLARGAAAYEQYF.

This rearrangement joins TRBV4-2 to TRBJ1-6; a weak D match, TRBD1 (5 bases). In germline, CDR1 is LGHNA, CDR2 YNFKEQ. CDR3 length equals 13 residues. The V end lost 5 bases, the J end lost 8 bases, and 10 bases lay between the germline ends. The CDR3 region has the DNA TGTGCCAGCAGCTGGGGGAGGGATTCACCCCTCCACTTT. Translating it yields CASSWGRDSPLHF.

CDR3 in DNA: TGCAGCGTCGACAGGTTGGGCGGCTATGGCTACACCTTC. Protein sequence: CSVDRLGGYGYTF. V is TRBV29-1 and J is TRBJ1-2; D perhaps matches TRBD1 (6 bases). The germline V gene encodes CDR1 SQVTM and CDR2 ANQGSEA. The CDR3 is 13 residues long. The ends were cut back, 6 bases at V and 4 bases at J, with 15 bases in the middle.

The genes are TRBV12-5 and TRBJ2-2; D uncertain. The V end was cut by 1 base, the J end by 4 bases, with 7 bases between. Germline CDR1 and CDR2: LGHNT and FRNRAP. The CDR3 is 14 amino acids. CDR3 residues: CASGLGSSTGELFF. The CDR3 nucleotides are TGTGCTAGTGGTTTGGGGAGTAGCACCGGGGAGCTGTTTTTT.

The DNA of the CDR3 is TGTGCCAGCAGAAGTCGGGATGGGAACTATGGCTACACCTTC. This gives the protein CASRSRDGNYGYTF. V is TRBV5-4 and J is TRBJ1-2; D gene unclear. The CDR3 spans 14 residues. With 5 bases removed from V and 2 bases from J, the gap between germline ends came to 13 bases. Germline loops: CDR1 SGHNT, CDR2 YYREEE (reference sequence).

The chain recombines TRBV12-5 with TRBJ2-7, with 10 bases matching TRBD1. Losses at the gene ends were 6 bases for V and 4 bases for J; bases not matched to a gene: 6. The V gene's germline CDR1 is LGHNT and CDR2 FRNRAP. The CDR3 loop spans 14 amino acids. The CDR3 bases are TGTGCTAGTGGGCCCGGGACAGGGGTTTACGAGCAGTACTTC. As protein: CASGPGTGVYEQYF.

This chain connects TRBV10-3 to TRBJ1-2; no reliable D call. The CDR3 runs 14 residues. V was cut by 0 bases and J by 4 bases, with 9 bases left in between. Germline CDR1 is ENHRY and CDR2 is SYGVKD. CDR3 coding DNA: TGTGCCATCAGTGAGTCGATCGAGATCTATGGCTACACCTTC. This codes for CAISESIEIYGYTF.

The genes are TRBV7-9 and TRBJ2-3; maybe TRBD2 (7 bases). Trimming took 1 base from V and 4 from J, leaving 9 bases between them. The CDR3 loop spans 14 amino acids. Looked up from germline, CDR1 is SEHNR and CDR2 is FQNEAQ (reference sequence). The DNA for the CDR3 is TGTGCCAGCAGCTTAGGGGGGGGCGCAGATACGCAGTATTTT. This translates into CASSLGGGADTQYF.

Frequency places this clone as large. The rearrangement joins TRBV27 to TRBJ1-2, with D unresolved. The germline V gene has CDR1 MNHEY and CDR2 SMNVEV (reference sequence). The CDR3 length is 16 residues. With 7 bases removed from V and 4 bases from J, the gap between germline ends came to 22 bases. CDR3 sequence reads: CASKPSGGPQAYGYTF. CDR3 in DNA: TGTGCCAGCAAACCTTCAGGCGGGCCCCAGGCCTATGGCTACACCTTC.

V gene TRBV19 combines with J gene TRBJ1-4, with 8 bases matching TRBD1. Looked up from germline, CDR1 is LNHDA and CDR2 is SQIVND (reference sequence). The CDR3 is 15 amino acids. With V trimmed by 5 bases and J by 8 bases, 10 bases remained unmatched. CDR3 DNA: TGTGCCAGTAGTCCTTTGGACAGGGTGTCGGAAAAACTGTTTTTT. Translated, it gives CASSPLDRVSEKLFF.

This chain links TRBV6-5 with TRBJ2-7; D unclear. Germline V gives CDR1 MNHEY, CDR2 SVGAGI. This CDR3 is built from 15 residues. Trimming removed 0 bases at V and 3 bases at J, with 12 bases between. CDR3 sequence (DNA): TGTGCCAGCAGTTACTCGATTAGCCTCCTCTACGAGCAGTACTTC. The encoded protein is CASSYSISLLYEQYF.

The rearrangement links TRBV13 to TRBJ2-3, with TRBD2 matching 12 bases. Germline values: CDR1 PRHDT, CDR2 FYEKMQ (reference sequence). J was trimmed by 1 base and V by 5 bases; bases with no gene match: 7. The CDR3 contains 17 residues. CDR3 coding DNA: TGTGCCAGCAGCGACACTAGCGGGGGGTCCCGCACAGATACGCAGTATTTT. Amino acids: CASSDTSGGSRTDTQYF.

In nucleotides, the CDR3 is TGTGCCAGCAGCAGGGGGCAAGGCACTGAAGCTTTCTTT. It specifies CASSRGQGTEAFF. V usage is TRBV6-1 and J usage is TRBJ1-1, with 8 bases lining up with TRBD1. Losses at the gene ends were 6 bases for V and 4 bases for J; bases not matched to a gene: 4. Germline lookup yields CDR1 MNHNS and CDR2 SASEGT. The length of the CDR3 is 13 residues.

The chain joins TRBV6-5 to TRBJ1-5; no firm D call. CDR1 and CDR2 from the germline V gene are MNHEY and SVGAGI. The CDR3 is made up of 16 amino acids. V lost 2 bases and J lost 3, with 14 bases in between. This CDR3 is CASSYRLRVLNQPQHF. The CDR3, as DNA: TGTGCCAGCAGTTACCGACTAAGGGTGCTCAATCAGCCCCAGCATTTT.

The chain joins TRBV18 to TRBJ2-5; TRBD2 agrees at 10 bases. V was clipped by 2 bases and J by 4 bases; unmatched bases: 7. The length of the CDR3 is 16 residues. Germline CDR1 reads KGHSH; CDR2 reads LQKENI. The CDR3 here is CASSPRASGRGETQYF. CDR3 coding DNA: TGTGCCAGCTCACCAAGGGCTAGCGGGAGAGGAGAGACCCAGTACTTC.

The V gene is TRBV4-1, the J gene TRBJ2-7; TRBD2 matches at 9 bases. The CDR3 length is 15 residues. CDR1 and CDR2 from the germline V gene are MGHRA and YSYEKL. Trimming removed 1 base from V and 4 bases from J; junction bases left unmatched: 5. CDR3 loop: CASSQVGGGDYEQYF. The CDR3 nucleotides read TGCGCCAGCAGCCAAGTCGGCGGGGGGGATTACGAGCAGTACTTC.